The source of this T cell receptor beta chain is a study of blood T cell repertoires in COVID-19. From germline, CDR1 is SGHVS and CDR2 FQNEAQ. J was trimmed by 1 base and V by 3 bases; bases with no gene match: 2. The CDR3 extends over 16 amino acids. Clinical histories supplied by participants themselves formed the basis of cohort assignment. This clone has only one observation. Clones were sequenced by immunoSEQ multiplex PCR, and TCRdb holds only the in-frame ones, with some missing. The sample yields 300,000 to 400,000 clones, 80% to 90% seen once. Sequencing was performed on PBMCs or T cells enriched from blood (not recorded which). The source of this sequence is a man younger than 45 who had recovered from COVID-19. The gene calls are TRBV7-8 and TRBJ2-7; TRBD2 agrees at 14 bases. The CDR3 sequence: CASSFGTSGGSYEQYF. CDR3 DNA: TGTGCCAGCAGCTTTGGGACTAGCGGGGGATCCTACGAGCAGTACTTC.